The 4 T cell receptor beta chains below were found in one sample sequenced in a study of coeliac disease. Study results and limitations: Control samples showed higher TRB and TRG clonality than intraepithelial and lamina propria samples in active celiac disease.

The antigens of these receptors remain unknown. The repertoire was sequenced with immunoSEQ multiplex PCR; TCRdb's copy has only in-frame clones and lacks some. The top ten clones hold about 4.5% of a sample with over 6,500 clones, approximately 64% of them seen once. Sample: lamina propria lymphocytes from the gut. These receptors were collected from a woman aged 18-35 years with active celiac disease.

This rearrangement joins TRBV4-3 to TRBJ1-3; TRBD1 might be the D (6 bases). CDR1 LGHNA and CDR2 YSLEER come from the germline V gene. The CDR3 totals 15 residues. Trimming removed 1 base at V and 2 bases at J, with 9 bases between. CDR3 sequence reads: CASSQGSGAGNTIYF. The CDR3 DNA is TGCGCCAGCAGCCAAGGGTCAGGGGCTGGAAACACCATATATTTT.

This clone was picked up one time. This chain joins TRBV29-1 and TRBJ1-4; D remains unclear. This CDR3 comprises 14 residues. Per germline, CDR1 SQVTM and CDR2 ANQGSEA. V lost 6 bases, J lost 5 bases, and 16 bases lay in between. CDR3 nucleotide sequence: TGCAGCGTGGCCGTGACAAATACAAATGAAAAACTGTTTTTT. Its translation is CSVAVTNTNEKLFF.

The V gene is TRBV7-9, the J gene TRBJ1-4; possible D gene TRBD1, 6 bases. V lost 5 bases and J 7 bases, leaving 17 bases between the germline ends. Germline CDR1 and CDR2: SEHNR and FQNEAQ (reference sequence). The CDR3 covers 15 residues. The DNA of the CDR3 is TGTGCCAGCAGCCAAAAACCCGACAGGACTGAAAAACTGTTTTTT. Its protein product is CASSQKPDRTEKLFF.

In this sample, this clone turned up a few times. The V and J genes are TRBV6-5 and TRBJ2-7; perhaps TRBD1 as D (5 bases). Germline assignment: CDR1 MNHEY and CDR2 SVGAGI. CDR3 size: 15 residues. V was pared by 5 bases and J by 0 bases, with 14 bases between. CDR3 amino acids: CASSVRQGISYEQYF. CDR3 coding DNA: TGTGCCAGCAGTGTACGTCAGGGCATCTCCTACGAGCAGTACTTC.